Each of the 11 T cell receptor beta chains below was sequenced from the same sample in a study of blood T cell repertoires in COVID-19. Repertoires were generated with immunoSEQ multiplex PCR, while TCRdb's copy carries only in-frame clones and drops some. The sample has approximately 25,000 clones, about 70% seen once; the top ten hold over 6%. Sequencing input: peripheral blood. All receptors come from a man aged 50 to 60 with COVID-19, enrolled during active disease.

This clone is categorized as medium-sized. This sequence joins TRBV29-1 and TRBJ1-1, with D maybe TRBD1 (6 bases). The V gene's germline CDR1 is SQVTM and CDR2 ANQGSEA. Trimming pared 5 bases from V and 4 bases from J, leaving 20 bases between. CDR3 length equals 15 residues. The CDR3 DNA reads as TGCAGCGTTCGAGGGGGGGAAGGAAAAAGCACTGAAGCTTTCTTT. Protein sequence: CSVRGGEGKSTEAFF.

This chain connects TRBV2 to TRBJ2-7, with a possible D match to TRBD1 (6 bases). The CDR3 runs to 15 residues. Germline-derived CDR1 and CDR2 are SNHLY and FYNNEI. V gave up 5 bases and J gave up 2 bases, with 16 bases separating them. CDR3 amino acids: CASSLQGLLPYEQYF. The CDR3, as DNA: TGTGCCAGCAGTCTACAGGGCCTCCTTCCCTACGAGCAGTACTTC.

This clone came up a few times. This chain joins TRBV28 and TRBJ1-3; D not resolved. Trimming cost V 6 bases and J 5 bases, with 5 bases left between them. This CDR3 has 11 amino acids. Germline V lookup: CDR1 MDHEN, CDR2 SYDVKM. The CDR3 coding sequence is TGTGCCAGCAGAGACAGAAACACCATATATTTT. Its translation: CASRDRNTIYF.

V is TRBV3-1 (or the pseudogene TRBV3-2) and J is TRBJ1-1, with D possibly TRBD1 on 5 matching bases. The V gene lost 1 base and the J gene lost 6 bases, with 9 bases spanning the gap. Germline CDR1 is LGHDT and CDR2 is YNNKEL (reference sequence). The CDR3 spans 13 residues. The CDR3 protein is CASSQGGVSEAFF. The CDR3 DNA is TGTGCCAGCAGCCAAGGGGGGGTTTCTGAAGCTTTCTTT.

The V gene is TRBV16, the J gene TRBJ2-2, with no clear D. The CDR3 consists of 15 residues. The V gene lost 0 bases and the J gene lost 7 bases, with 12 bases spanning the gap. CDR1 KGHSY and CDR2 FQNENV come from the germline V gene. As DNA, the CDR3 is TGTGCCAGCAGCCAATCCAACAGCCTACTCGGGGAGCTGTTTTTT. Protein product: CASSQSNSLLGELFF.

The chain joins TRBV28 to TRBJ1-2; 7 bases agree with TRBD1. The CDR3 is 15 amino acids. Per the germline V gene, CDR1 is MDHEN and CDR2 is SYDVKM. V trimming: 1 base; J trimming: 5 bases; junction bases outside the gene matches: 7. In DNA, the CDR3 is TGTGCCAGCAGTTTATTGGTCCAGGGGGGATATGGCTACACCTTC. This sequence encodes CASSLLVQGGYGYTF.

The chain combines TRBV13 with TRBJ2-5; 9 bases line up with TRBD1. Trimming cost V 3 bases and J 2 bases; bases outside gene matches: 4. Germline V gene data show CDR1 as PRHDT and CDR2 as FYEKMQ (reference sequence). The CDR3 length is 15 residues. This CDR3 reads CASSLIGQGQETQYF. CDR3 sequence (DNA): TGTGCCAGCAGCTTGATCGGACAGGGGCAAGAGACCCAGTACTTC.

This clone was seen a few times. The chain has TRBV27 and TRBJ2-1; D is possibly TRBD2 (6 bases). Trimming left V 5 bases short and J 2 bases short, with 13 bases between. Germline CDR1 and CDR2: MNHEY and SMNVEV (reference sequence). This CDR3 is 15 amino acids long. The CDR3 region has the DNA TGTGCCAGCAGTCCCTTCGCGGGACCCTACAATGAGCAGTTCTTC. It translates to CASSPFAGPYNEQFF.

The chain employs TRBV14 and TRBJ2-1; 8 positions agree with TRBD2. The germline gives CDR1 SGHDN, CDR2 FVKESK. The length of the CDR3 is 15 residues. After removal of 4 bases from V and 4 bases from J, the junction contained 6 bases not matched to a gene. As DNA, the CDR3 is TGTGCCAGCAGCCCCTTGGTAGCGGGGTACAATGAGCAGTTCTTC. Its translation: CASSPLVAGYNEQFF.

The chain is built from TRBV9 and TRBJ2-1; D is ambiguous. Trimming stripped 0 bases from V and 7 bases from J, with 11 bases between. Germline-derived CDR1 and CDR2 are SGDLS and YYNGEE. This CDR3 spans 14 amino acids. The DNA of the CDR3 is TGTGCCAGCAGCGTAGCCCCTCACTTGAATGAGCAGTTCTTC. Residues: CASSVAPHLNEQFF. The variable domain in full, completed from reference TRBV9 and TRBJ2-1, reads DSGVTQTPKHLITATGQRVTLRCSPRSGDLSVYWYQQSLDQGLQFLIQYYNGEERAKGNILERFSAQQFPDLHSELNLSSLELGDSALYFCASSVAPHLNEQFFGPGTRLTVL.

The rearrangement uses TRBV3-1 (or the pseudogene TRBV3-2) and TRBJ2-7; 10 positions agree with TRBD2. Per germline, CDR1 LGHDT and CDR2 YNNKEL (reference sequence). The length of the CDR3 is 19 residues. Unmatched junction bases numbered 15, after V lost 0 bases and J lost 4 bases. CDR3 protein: CASSQERSPSGSHHYEQYF. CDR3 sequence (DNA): TGTGCCAGCAGCCAAGAGAGGTCTCCTAGCGGGAGCCATCATTACGAGCAGTACTTC.